One sample yielded the 25 T cell receptor beta chains listed below, sequenced in a study of blood T cell repertoires in COVID-19. Method: immunoSEQ multiplex PCR; TCRdb's copy keeps in-frame clones and lacks some. Here the sample spans about 110,000 clones, less than 75% being singletons. The specimen sequenced was peripheral blood. The receptor source for this set is a woman between 40 and 55 years old with acute or convalescent COVID-19.

In its sample, this clone was seen once. V and J are TRBV6-5 and TRBJ1-6; no reliable D call. Germline V lookup: CDR1 MNHEY, CDR2 SVGAGI. CDR3 length: 13 residues. The germline V and J ends were trimmed by 0 bases and 9 bases, with 6 bases remaining between them. The CDR3 DNA reads as TGTGCCAGCAGTTACTCAACAGCTTCACCCCTCCACTTT. Translated: CASSYSTASPLHF.

V and J are TRBV10-3 and TRBJ2-3; TRBD1 matches at 11 bases. This CDR3 region has 15 residues. CDR1 and CDR2 (germline): ENHRY, SYGVKD. The ends lost 4 bases at V and 5 bases at J; junction bases unmatched: 5. CDR3 sequence reads: CAISVGTGGGDTQYF. The CDR3 DNA sequence: TGTGCCATCAGTGTTGGGACAGGGGGGGGAGATACGCAGTATTTT.

V is TRBV27 and J is TRBJ2-5; 8 positions match TRBD2. The germline CDR1 and CDR2 sequences are MNHEY and SMNVEV (reference sequence). V lost 3 bases and J lost 9; bases outside the gene matches: 6. The CDR3 has 13 residues. DNA for the CDR3: TGTGCCAGCAGTTTTATGTCCGGGGGGGCCCAGTACTTC. Translated: CASSFMSGGAQYF.

This chain connects TRBV11-3 to TRBJ2-7; 7 nucleotides match TRBD1. The J segment lost 3 bases and the V segment lost 2 bases, leaving 1 base of the junction unmatched. The CDR3 length is 13 residues. From germline, CDR1 is SGHNT and CDR2 YENEEA. CDR3 DNA: TGTGCCAGCAGCTTATCAGGGGGCTACGAGCAGTACTTC. Translating gives CASSLSGGYEQYF.

The chain couples TRBV9 to TRBJ2-1; 13 nucleotides line up with TRBD2. Germline loops: CDR1 SGDLS, CDR2 YYNGEE. V dropped 1 base and J dropped 9; count of bases not matched to a gene: 10. This CDR3 region has 17 residues. CDR3 sequence (DNA): TGTGCCAGCAGCGTATTGGGGACTAGCGGGGAATCAGGTGAGCAGTTCTTC. This gives the protein CASSVLGTSGESGEQFF.

The chain employs TRBV14 and TRBJ2-5; 12 bases are shared with TRBD2. CDR1 and CDR2 from the germline V gene are SGHDN and FVKESK. The CDR3 is 18 residues long. V lost 5 bases to trimming and J lost 1 base; unmatched junction nucleotides: 11. In nucleotides, the CDR3 is TGTGCCAGCAGCTCCCGGACTAGCGGGGCGGTCCGCCAAGAGACCCAGTACTTC. Protein product: CASSSRTSGAVRQETQYF.

The J gene is TRBJ1-2, the V gene TRBV5-1; 8 bases match TRBD1. V gave up 0 bases and J gave up 5 bases; unmatched junction bases: 3. From germline, CDR1 is SGHRS and CDR2 YFSETQ. The CDR3 covers 14 residues. The CDR3 here is CASSLGDRPYGYTF. In DNA, the CDR3 is TGCGCCAGCAGCTTGGGGGACAGGCCGTATGGCTACACCTTC.

V is TRBV30 and J is TRBJ2-7; 10 bases agree with TRBD1. CDR3 size: 15 residues. From germline, CDR1 is GTSNPN and CDR2 SVGIG (reference sequence). Trimming cost V 1 base and J 1 base; bases outside gene matches: 4. CDR3: CAWSAWDRGSYEQYF. The CDR3 coding sequence is TGTGCCTGGAGTGCCTGGGACAGGGGATCCTACGAGCAGTACTTC.

The chain carries TRBV7-9 and TRBJ2-1; tentative D call: TRBD2 (5 bases). With 5 bases removed from V and 5 bases from J, the gap between germline ends came to 13 bases. From germline, CDR1 is SEHNR and CDR2 FQNEAQ (reference sequence). This CDR3 spans 14 amino acids. CDR3 DNA: TGTGCCAGCAGCCCCCTCGGGGAAAACAATGAGCAGTTCTTC. Translated, it gives CASSPLGENNEQFF.

The V gene is TRBV4-3, the J gene TRBJ2-4; 7 bases are shared with TRBD2. J lost 1 base, V lost 0 bases, and 3 bases had no gene match. This CDR3 region has 16 residues. Germline V gene sequence: CDR1 LGHNA, CDR2 YSLEER. The CDR3 DNA is TGCGCCAGCAGCCAAGACGGGGGGAGGGCCAAAAACATTCAGTACTTC. As protein: CASSQDGGRAKNIQYF.

This CDR3 is CASSLGTDTEAFF. In DNA, the CDR3 is TGTGCCAGCAGCTTAGGGACAGACACTGAAGCTTTCTTT. The chain links TRBV7-9 to TRBJ1-1, with TRBD1 as a possible D gene (6 bases). CDR3 size: 13 residues. Germline CDR1 is SEHNR and CDR2 is FQNEAQ (reference sequence). V was cut by 1 base and J by 3 bases, with 6 bases left in between. Full variable domain (missing parts from reference TRBV7-9 and TRBJ1-1): DTGVSQNPRHKITKRGQNVTFRCDPISEHNRLYWYRQTLGQGPEFLTYFQNEAQLEKSRLLSDRFSAERPKGSFSTLEIQRTEQGDSAMYLCASSLGTDTEAFFGQGTRLTVV.

In its sample, this clone was seen a few times. The rearrangement joins TRBV5-4 to TRBJ1-5, with 7 bases that match TRBD1. Germline V gives CDR1 SGHNT, CDR2 YYREEE (reference sequence). V trimming: 0 bases; J trimming: 3 bases; junction bases outside the gene matches: 3. The CDR3 totals 15 residues. CDR3 sequence reads: CASSLGQGSNQPQHF. Here the CDR3 DNA reads TGTGCCAGCAGCTTGGGACAGGGCTCCAATCAGCCCCAGCATTTT.

This chain links TRBV6-6 with TRBJ2-3; tentatively, D is TRBD2 (7 bases). Trimming left V 5 bases short and J 4 bases short, with 19 bases between. Germline values: CDR1 MNHNY, CDR2 SVGAGI (reference sequence). This CDR3 has 16 amino acids. Here the CDR3 reads CASSPRGATAPDTQYF. CDR3 nucleotides: TGTGCCAGCAGTCCTCGGGGGGCCACGGCCCCAGATACGCAGTATTTT.

The chain uses TRBV6-5 and TRBJ1-1; a possible D gene is TRBD1 (5 bases). The length of the CDR3 is 14 residues. The germline V and J ends were trimmed by 0 bases and 4 bases, with 9 bases remaining between them. Looked up from germline, CDR1 is MNHEY and CDR2 is SVGAGI. The CDR3 nucleotides read TGTGCCAGCAGTTACTCGTACAGGACCACTGAAGCTTTCTTT. Residues: CASSYSYRTTEAFF.

The chain has TRBV5-4 and TRBJ1-5; no clear D. V lost 4 bases to trimming and J lost 2 bases, with 7 bases between them. The germline V gene has CDR1 SGHNT and CDR2 YYREEE (reference sequence). The CDR3 is 13 amino acids. The CDR3 DNA reads as TGTGCCAGCAGCACAAATGGCAATCAGCCCCAGCATTTT. Protein: CASSTNGNQPQHF.

This sequence joins TRBV10-3 and TRBJ1-2; no firm D call. Germline loops: CDR1 ENHRY, CDR2 SYGVKD. V gave up 4 bases and J gave up 4 bases, with 19 bases separating them. The CDR3 consists of 16 residues. CDR3 in amino acids: CAISVGLQRTGYGYTF. CDR3 sequence (DNA): TGTGCCATCAGTGTCGGACTCCAGAGGACGGGCTATGGCTACACCTTC.

This clone was picked up a small number of times. The genes are TRBV2 and TRBJ2-7; D may match TRBD1 or TRBD2 (7 bases each). The germline V and J ends were trimmed by 10 bases and 2 bases, with 15 bases remaining between them. The V gene's germline CDR1 is SNHLY and CDR2 FYNNEI. The CDR3 loop spans 13 amino acids. CDR3 nucleotides: TGTGCCACCAGGGGGGGGTCCACCTACGAGCAGTACTTC. Its translation is CATRGGSTYEQYF.

The chain has TRBV5-8 and TRBJ2-1, with unresolved D. V dropped 5 bases and J dropped 9 bases, with 12 bases sitting between them. The CDR3 spans 12 residues. Germline V gives CDR1 SGHTS, CDR2 YDEGEE. This CDR3 is CASSQNGFEQFF. The CDR3 DNA reads TGTGCCAGCAGTCAGAACGGGTTTGAGCAGTTCTTC. Full variable domain (missing parts from reference TRBV5-8 and TRBJ2-1): EAGVTQSPTHLIKTRGQQATLRCSPISGHTSVYWYQQALGLGLQFLLWYDEGEERNRGNFPPRFSGRQFPNYSSELNVNALELEDSALYLCASSQNGFEQFFGPGTRLTVL.

The chain carries TRBV28 and TRBJ2-3, with a weak D call TRBD2 (6 bases). V shed 8 bases and J shed 0 bases, with 15 bases lying between them. This CDR3 is built from 15 residues. Germline CDR1 is MDHEN and CDR2 is SYDVKM. The CDR3: CASRGGLTSTDTQYF. The CDR3 bases are TGTGCCAGCCGAGGAGGGTTAACTAGCACAGATACGCAGTATTTT.

This clone has just a few counts. The V gene is TRBV5-1, the J gene TRBJ2-3; 8 bases agree with TRBD2. The CDR3 consists of 14 residues. V was clipped by 7 bases and J by 5 bases; unmatched bases: 9. The V gene's germline CDR1 is SGHRS and CDR2 YFSETQ. Here the CDR3 reads CASSGGLGIDTQYF. CDR3 DNA: TGCGCCAGCTCCGGGGGACTAGGGATAGATACGCAGTATTTT.

The V gene is TRBV6-5, the J gene TRBJ1-3; D is uncertain. The CDR3 extends over 14 amino acids. Germline-derived CDR1 and CDR2 are MNHEY and SVGAGI. The V end lost 6 bases, the J end lost 0 bases, and 9 bases lay between the germline ends. The CDR3 nucleotides read TGTGCCAGCAGCCCCGACAACTCTGGAAACACCATATATTTT. Its translation: CASSPDNSGNTIYF.

V gene TRBV18 combines with J gene TRBJ2-2, with 7 bases lining up with TRBD1. Trimming removed 3 bases from V and 5 bases from J; junction bases left unmatched: 3. Germline loops: CDR1 KGHSH, CDR2 LQKENI. There are 14 residues in the CDR3. The CDR3 is CASSPTTGTGELFF. As DNA, the CDR3 is TGTGCCAGCTCACCGACGACAGGGACCGGGGAGCTGTTTTTT.

The rearrangement joins TRBV4-1 to TRBJ2-1; 12 nucleotides match TRBD1. Germline V lookup: CDR1 MGHRA, CDR2 YSYEKL. There are 16 residues in the CDR3. The V and J ends lost 0 bases and 7 bases, in that order; junction bases with no gene match: 4. The CDR3 coding sequence is TGCGCCAGCAGCCAAGATCCGGGACAGGGGGCGAATGAGCAGTTCTTC. Translation gives CASSQDPGQGANEQFF.

The chain carries TRBV30 and TRBJ2-1, with TRBD2 matching 9 bases. Losses at the gene ends were 0 bases for V and 2 bases for J; bases not matched to a gene: 2. Germline V gene sequence: CDR1 GTSNPN, CDR2 SVGIG (reference sequence). The length of the CDR3 is 15 residues. The CDR3 loop reads CAWSVGGGAYNEQFF. As DNA, the CDR3 is TGTGCCTGGAGTGTTGGCGGGGGGGCCTACAATGAGCAGTTCTTC.

This clone appeared a few times. The chain joins TRBV24-1 to TRBJ2-3, with 10 positions matching TRBD2. The CDR3 extends over 13 amino acids. V shed 8 bases, J shed 7 bases, and the junction held 5 bases outside the gene matches. Germline V gene data show CDR1 as KGHDR and CDR2 as SFDVKD. The CDR3 bases are TGTGCCACCATGGCTAGCGGGGGAAATACGCAGTATTTT. Protein product: CATMASGGNTQYF.